This entry describes one T cell receptor beta chain. Its antigen remains unidentified. Using immunoSEQ multiplex PCR, the repertoire was profiled, and TCRdb retains in-frame clones only, with some absent. The repertoire consists of 55,000 to 65,000 clones, with 70% to 80% occurring once and the leading ten covering less than 4.5%. This entry belongs to a study of T cell responses to AZD1222 COVID-19 vaccine. Study conclusions and caveats: An increase in Spike-specific TCR breadth and depth was observed after two AZD1222 doses.

The CDR3 covers 14 residues. Deletions cut 5 bases from V and 4 bases from J, with 11 bases between. Germline lookup yields CDR1 LNHDA and CDR2 SQIVND (reference sequence). This sequence was found in an adult who received the AZD1222 COVID-19 vaccine. The sequenced sample was peripheral blood, obtained 28 days after the second AZD1222 dose. The chain is built from TRBV19 and TRBJ2-2, with D perhaps matching TRBD1 (6 bases). For the CDR3, the DNA is TGTGCCAGTAGTCAGGGGCCAGCCACCGGGGAGCTGTTTTTT. Translated, it gives CASSQGPATGELFF.